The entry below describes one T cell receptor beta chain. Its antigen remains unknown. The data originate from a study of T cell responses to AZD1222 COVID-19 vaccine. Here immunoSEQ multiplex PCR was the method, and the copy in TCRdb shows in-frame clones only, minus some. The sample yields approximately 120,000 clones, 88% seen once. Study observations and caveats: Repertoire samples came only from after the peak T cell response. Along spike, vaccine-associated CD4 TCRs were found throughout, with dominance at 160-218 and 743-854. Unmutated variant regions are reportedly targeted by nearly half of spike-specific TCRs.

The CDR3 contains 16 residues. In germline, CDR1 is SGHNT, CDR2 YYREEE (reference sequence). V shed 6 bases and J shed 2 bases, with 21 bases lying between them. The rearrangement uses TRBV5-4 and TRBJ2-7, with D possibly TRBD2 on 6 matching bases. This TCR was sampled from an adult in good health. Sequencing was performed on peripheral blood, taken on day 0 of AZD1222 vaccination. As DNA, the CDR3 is TGTGCCAGCACCGTCGGGGGACCTAGCAAAGCCTACGAGCAGTACTTC. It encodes CASTVGGPSKAYEQYF.